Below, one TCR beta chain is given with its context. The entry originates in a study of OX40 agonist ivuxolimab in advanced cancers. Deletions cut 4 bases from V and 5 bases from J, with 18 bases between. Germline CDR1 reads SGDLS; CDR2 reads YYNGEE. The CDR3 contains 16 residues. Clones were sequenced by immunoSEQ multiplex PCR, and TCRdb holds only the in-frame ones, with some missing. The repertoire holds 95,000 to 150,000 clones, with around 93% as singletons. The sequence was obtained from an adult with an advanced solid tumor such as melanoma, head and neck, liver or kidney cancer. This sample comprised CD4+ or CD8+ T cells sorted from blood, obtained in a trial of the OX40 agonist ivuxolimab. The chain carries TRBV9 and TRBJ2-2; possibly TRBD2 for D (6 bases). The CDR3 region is CASSISIRGGTGELFF. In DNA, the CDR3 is TGTGCCAGCAGCATCAGTATCCGTGGAGGGACCGGGGAGCTGTTTTTT.